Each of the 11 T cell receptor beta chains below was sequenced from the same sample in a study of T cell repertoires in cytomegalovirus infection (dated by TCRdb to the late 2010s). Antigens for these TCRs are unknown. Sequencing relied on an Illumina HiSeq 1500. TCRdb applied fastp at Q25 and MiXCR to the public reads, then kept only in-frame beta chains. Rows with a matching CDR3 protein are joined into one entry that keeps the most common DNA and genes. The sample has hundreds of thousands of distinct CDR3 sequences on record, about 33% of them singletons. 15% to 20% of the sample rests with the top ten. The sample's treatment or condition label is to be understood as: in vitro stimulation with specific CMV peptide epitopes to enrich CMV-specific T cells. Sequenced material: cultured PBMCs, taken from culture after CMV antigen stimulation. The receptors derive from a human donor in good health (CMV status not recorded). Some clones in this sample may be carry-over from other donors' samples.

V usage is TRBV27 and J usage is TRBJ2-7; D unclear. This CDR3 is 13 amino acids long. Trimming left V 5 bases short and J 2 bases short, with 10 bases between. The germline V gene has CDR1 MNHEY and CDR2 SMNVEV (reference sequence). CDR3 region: CASSRRPTYEQYF. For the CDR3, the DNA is TGTGCCAGCAGTCGGAGACCTACCTACGAGCAGTACTTC.

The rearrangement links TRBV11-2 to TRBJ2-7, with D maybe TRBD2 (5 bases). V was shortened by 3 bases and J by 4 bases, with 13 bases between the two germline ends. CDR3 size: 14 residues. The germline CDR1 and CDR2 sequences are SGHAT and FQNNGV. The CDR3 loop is CASSFDYSSYEQYF. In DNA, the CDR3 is TGTGCCAGCAGCTTTGACTACAGCTCGTACGAGCAGTACTTC.

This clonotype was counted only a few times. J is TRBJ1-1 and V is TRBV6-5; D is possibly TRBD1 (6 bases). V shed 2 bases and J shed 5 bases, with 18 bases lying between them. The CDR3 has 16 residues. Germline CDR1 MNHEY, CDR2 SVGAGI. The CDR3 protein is CASSYGPVGALTEAFF. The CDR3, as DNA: TGTGCCAGCAGTTACGGACCGGTGGGGGCTCTAACTGAAGCTTTCTTT.

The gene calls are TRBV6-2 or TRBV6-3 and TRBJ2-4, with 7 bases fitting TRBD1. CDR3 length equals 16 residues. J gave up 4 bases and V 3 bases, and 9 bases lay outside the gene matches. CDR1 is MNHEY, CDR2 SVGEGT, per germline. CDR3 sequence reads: CASSYDDSGGKNIQYF. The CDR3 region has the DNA TGTGCCAGCAGTTATGACGATTCAGGGGGTAAAAACATTCAGTACTTC.

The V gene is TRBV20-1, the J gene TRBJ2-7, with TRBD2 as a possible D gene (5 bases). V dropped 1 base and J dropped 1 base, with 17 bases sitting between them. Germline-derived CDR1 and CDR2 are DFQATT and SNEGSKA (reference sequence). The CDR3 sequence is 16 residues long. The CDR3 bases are TGCAGTGCTAGAGGTTCTCCCTTTAGCGCGTCCTACGAGCAGTACTTC. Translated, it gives CSARGSPFSASYEQYF.

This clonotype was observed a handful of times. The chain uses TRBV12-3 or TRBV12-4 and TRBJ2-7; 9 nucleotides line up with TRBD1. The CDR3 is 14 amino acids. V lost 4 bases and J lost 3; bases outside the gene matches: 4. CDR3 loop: CASSSGTGIYEQYF. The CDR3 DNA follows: TGTGCCAGCAGTTCCGGGACAGGGATCTACGAGCAGTACTTC.

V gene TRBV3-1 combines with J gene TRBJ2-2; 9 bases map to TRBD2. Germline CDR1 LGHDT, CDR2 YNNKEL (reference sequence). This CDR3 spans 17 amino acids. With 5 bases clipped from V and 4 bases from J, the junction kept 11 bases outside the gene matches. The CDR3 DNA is TGTGCCAGCAGCTCATACGGGGGTAGCGGGAGCACCGGGGAGCTGTTTTTT. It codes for CASSSYGGSGSTGELFF.

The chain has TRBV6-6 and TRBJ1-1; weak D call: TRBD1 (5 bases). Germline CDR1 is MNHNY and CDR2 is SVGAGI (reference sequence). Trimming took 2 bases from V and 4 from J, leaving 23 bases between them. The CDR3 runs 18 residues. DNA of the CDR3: TGTGCCAGCAGTTACAGATTCGGGCTGACGGGGGGGAGCACTGAAGCTTTCTTT. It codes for CASSYRFGLTGGSTEAFF.

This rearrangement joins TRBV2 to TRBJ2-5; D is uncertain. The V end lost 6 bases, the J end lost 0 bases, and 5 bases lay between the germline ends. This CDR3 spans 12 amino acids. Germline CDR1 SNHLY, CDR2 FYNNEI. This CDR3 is CASRQNQETQYF. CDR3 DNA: TGTGCCAGCAGACAGAACCAAGAGACCCAGTACTTC. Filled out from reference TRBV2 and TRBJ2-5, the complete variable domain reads EPEVTQTPSHQVTQMGQEVILRCVPISNHLYFYWYRQILGQKVEFLVSFYNNEISEKSEIFDDQFSVERPDGSNFTLKIRSTKLEDSAMYFCASRQNQETQYFGPGTRLLVL.

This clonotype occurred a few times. As DNA, the CDR3 is TGTGCCAGCAGCCCGGACAGGGGTGGTTTTAGAGCTTTCTTT. This encodes CASSPDRGGFRAFF. The chain uses TRBV11-2 and TRBJ1-1; 9 bases are a match to TRBD1. The length of the CDR3 is 14 residues. Trimming at V came to 5 bases and at J to 10 bases, leaving 11 bases not matched to a gene. Germline V lookup: CDR1 SGHAT, CDR2 FQNNGV.

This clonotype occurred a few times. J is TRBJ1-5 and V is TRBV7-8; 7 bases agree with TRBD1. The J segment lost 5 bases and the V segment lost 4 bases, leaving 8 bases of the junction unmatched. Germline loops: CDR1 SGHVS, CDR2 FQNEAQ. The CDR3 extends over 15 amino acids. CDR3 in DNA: TGTGCCAGCAGCTACGGGACAGCGGGATATCAGCCCCAGCATTTT. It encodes CASSYGTAGYQPQHF.